These 32 T cell receptor beta chains came from one sample sequenced in a study of T cell responses to AZD1222 COVID-19 vaccine. Method: immunoSEQ multiplex PCR; TCRdb's copy keeps in-frame clones and lacks some. This sample has 180,000 or so clones; 88% occur once, and the top ten carry roughly a quarter. The material was peripheral blood, obtained 28 days after the second AZD1222 dose. The receptors derive from an adult who received the AZD1222 COVID-19 vaccine.

The chain uses TRBV7-8 and TRBJ1-1, with a weak D call TRBD1 (5 bases). In germline, CDR1 is SGHVS, CDR2 FQNEAQ. The V and J ends lost 2 bases and 3 bases respectively, with 19 bases between them. The CDR3 totals 17 residues. For the CDR3, the DNA is TGTGCCAGCAGCTTAAGGGCAGGCCTGGGGGGGGACACTGAAGCTTTCTTT. Translation: CASSLRAGLGGDTEAFF.

The gene calls are TRBV19 and TRBJ2-7; 7 nucleotides match TRBD1. Germline assignment: CDR1 LNHDA and CDR2 SQIVND (reference sequence). The CDR3 spans 15 residues. Trimming removed 8 bases from V and 5 bases from J; junction bases left unmatched: 15. The CDR3 DNA reads as TGTGCCAGTTCGCCCGACAGGGCCCCTCGGAACGAGCAGTACTTC. Protein: CASSPDRAPRNEQYF. Supplemented by reference TRBV19 and TRBJ2-7, the full variable domain reads DGGITQSPKYLFRKEGQNVTLSCEQNLNHDAMYWYRQDPGQGLRLIYYSQIVNDFQKGDIAEGYSVSREKKESFPLTVTSAQKNPTAFYLCASSPDRAPRNEQYFGPGTRLTVT.

This chain links TRBV5-1 with TRBJ1-1; D remains ambiguous. Trimming left V 0 bases short and J 7 bases short, with 7 bases between. Germline-derived CDR1 and CDR2 are SGHRS and YFSETQ. The CDR3 covers 12 residues. The CDR3 bases are TGCGCCAGCAGCTTGGGGGTGGATGAAGCTTTCTTT. Amino acid sequence: CASSLGVDEAFF. Based on the CDR3 plus reference TRBV5-1 and TRBJ1-1, the full variable domain is KAGVTQTPRYLIKTRGQQVTLSCSPISGHRSVSWYQQTPGQGLQFLFEYFSETQRNKGNFPGRFSGRQFSNSRSEMNVSTLELGDSALYLCASSLGVDEAFFGQGTRLTVV.

This clone was seen once. A much larger clone differs from this one at a single base, so this may be a read error. The same CDR3 arises from other DNA sequences in this sample as well. The rearrangement joins TRBV5-4 to TRBJ2-7; D remains unclear. The CDR3 has 11 residues. The germline V gene encodes CDR1 SGHNT and CDR2 YYREEE (reference sequence). V lost 1 base and J lost 4, with 3 bases in between. The CDR3 bases are TGTGCCAGCAGCTTGCGGTACGAGCAGTACTTC. Amino acids: CASSLRYEQYF. The whole variable domain, remainder taken from reference TRBV5-4 and TRBJ2-7, is ETGVTQSPTHLIKTRGQQVTLRCSSQSGHNTVSWYQQALGQGPQFIFQYYREEENGRGNFPPRFSGLQFPNYSSELNVNALELDDSALYLCASSLRYEQYFGPGTRLTVT.

The gene calls are TRBV5-1 and TRBJ2-3, with TRBD1 matching 9 bases. CDR3 length: 15 amino acids. Germline-derived CDR1 and CDR2 are SGHRS and YFSETQ. V was pared by 4 bases and J by 1 base, with 4 bases of the junction left unmatched. CDR3 sequence: CASSQGDRGTDTQYF. The CDR3 DNA sequence: TGCGCCAGCAGCCAAGGGGACAGGGGCACAGATACGCAGTATTTT. Filled out from reference TRBV5-1 and TRBJ2-3, the complete variable domain reads KAGVTQTPRYLIKTRGQQVTLSCSPISGHRSVSWYQQTPGQGLQFLFEYFSETQRNKGNFPGRFSGRQFSNSRSEMNVSTLELGDSALYLCASSQGDRGTDTQYFGPGTRLTVL.

This chain links TRBV6-2 or TRBV6-3 with TRBJ2-7; no clear D gene. In germline, CDR1 is MNHEY, CDR2 SVGEGT. V lost 2 bases and J lost 0, with 11 bases in between. The CDR3 loop spans 15 amino acids. The CDR3 is CASSYDSRSSYEQYF. CDR3 in DNA: TGTGCCAGCAGTTACGACTCCCGGAGCTCCTACGAGCAGTACTTC.

In this sample, this clone turned up once. V is TRBV6-2 or TRBV6-3 and J is TRBJ2-3; TRBD2 matches at 13 bases. V gave up 5 bases and J gave up 5 bases; unmatched junction bases: 4. The CDR3 spans 15 residues. Germline loops: CDR1 MNHEY, CDR2 SVGEGT. CDR3 in DNA: TGTGCCAGCAGTGGACTAGCGGGAGTGGGAGATACGCAGTATTTT. It yields the protein CASSGLAGVGDTQYF.

The CDR3: CASSMAGTGTNEQFF. The DNA for the CDR3 is TGTGCCAGTAGTATGGCCGGGACAGGGACCAATGAGCAGTTCTTC. This chain uses TRBV19 with TRBJ2-1, with 9 bases lining up with TRBD1. The junction had 6 bases not matched to a gene; V was cut back by 3 bases and J by 6 bases. The CDR3 is 15 amino acids. Germline V gene lookup returns CDR1 LNHDA and CDR2 SQIVND (reference sequence).

This chain uses TRBV5-1 with TRBJ1-4, with 12 positions matching TRBD1. The CDR3 is made up of 17 amino acids. The junction had 12 bases not matched to a gene; V was cut back by 4 bases and J by 8 bases. Germline values: CDR1 SGHRS, CDR2 YFSETQ. CDR3 region: CASSSQGTGGWREKLFF. CDR3 bases: TGCGCCAGCAGCAGCCAAGGGACAGGGGGCTGGCGGGAAAAACTGTTTTTT.

The CDR3 coding sequence is TGTGCCAGTAGTATAGCCGGCGGGACTGAAGCTTTCTTT. Its translation: CASSIAGGTEAFF. The chain combines TRBV19 with TRBJ1-1; no firm D call. CDR3 length: 13 amino acids. Germline CDR1 LNHDA, CDR2 SQIVND (reference sequence). V shed 1 base and J shed 5 bases, with 8 bases lying between them.

The rearrangement joins TRBV3-1 (or the pseudogene TRBV3-2) to TRBJ2-7, with D possibly matching TRBD2 (7 bases). The germline V gene has CDR1 LGHDT and CDR2 YNNKEL (reference sequence). V lost 4 bases, J lost 9 bases, and 25 bases lay in between. The CDR3 is 16 residues long. The CDR3 protein is CASSPGEIGGGLAQYF. For the CDR3, the DNA is TGTGCCAGCAGCCCCGGCGAGATAGGGGGAGGGCTAGCGCAGTACTTC.

This clone was recorded only once. This chain links TRBV7-3 with TRBJ2-3; 8 bases are shared with TRBD1. After removal of 0 bases from V and 3 bases from J, the junction contained 5 bases not matched to a gene. The germline V gene has CDR1 SGHTA and CDR2 FQGTGA. The CDR3 runs 16 residues. CDR3 nucleotides: TGTGCCAGCAGCTTAACGTTGGACAGGGTAACAGATACGCAGTATTTT. Its protein product is CASSLTLDRVTDTQYF.

This clone was counted between two and nine times. The chain has TRBV6-1 and TRBJ1-1, with D possibly TRBD1 on 5 matching bases. Germline assignment: CDR1 MNHNS and CDR2 SASEGT. CDR3 length: 14 amino acids. The V and J ends lost 3 bases and 7 bases respectively, with 15 bases between them. The CDR3 bases are TGTGCCAGCAGTGAGCGGGGCAAGGAATTTGAAGCTTTCTTT. It encodes CASSERGKEFEAFF.

The CDR3 sequence: CASGELEETQYF. The CDR3, as DNA: TGTGCCAGCGGGGAACTAGAGGAGACCCAGTACTTC. V usage is TRBV2 and J usage is TRBJ2-5, with D perhaps matching TRBD2 (5 bases). The V end was cut by 8 bases, the J end by 5 bases, with 12 bases between. Germline V gives CDR1 SNHLY, CDR2 FYNNEI. This CDR3 spans 12 amino acids.

This clone was observed once. The V gene is TRBV7-2, the J gene TRBJ2-7; TRBD1 matches at 7 bases. V was pared by 0 bases and J by 0 bases, with 2 bases of the junction left unmatched. The CDR3 contains 15 residues. Germline V gives CDR1 SGHTA, CDR2 FQGNSA. CDR3 DNA: TGTGCCAGCAGCTTAGCGGCAGGGGGCTCCTACGAGCAGTACTTC. Residues: CASSLAAGGSYEQYF.

This clone was seen a handful of times. This chain joins TRBV19 and TRBJ1-1; TRBD1 matches 7 bases. V gave up 4 bases and J gave up 4 bases; unmatched junction bases: 6. The V gene's germline CDR1 is LNHDA and CDR2 SQIVND (reference sequence). CDR3 length: 14 amino acids. DNA of the CDR3: TGTGCCAGTAGTACCACTCGACAGGGCACTGAAGCTTTCTTT. Its translation: CASSTTRQGTEAFF.

This sequence joins TRBV27 and TRBJ1-2, with 9 bases that match TRBD1. The ends lost 6 bases at V and 3 bases at J; junction bases unmatched: 8. Germline V gene sequence: CDR1 MNHEY, CDR2 SMNVEV (reference sequence). This CDR3 spans 15 amino acids. Here the CDR3 reads CASSMTGTGYYGYTF. The CDR3 DNA sequence: TGTGCCAGCAGCATGACCGGGACAGGGTACTATGGCTACACCTTC.

The chain employs TRBV18 and TRBJ2-7; 10 nucleotides match TRBD2. V shed 3 bases, J shed 2 bases, and the junction held 4 bases outside the gene matches. The germline gives CDR1 KGHSH, CDR2 LQKENI. The CDR3 contains 15 residues. The CDR3 protein is CASSPGTSETYEQYF. In DNA, the CDR3 is TGTGCCAGCTCACCGGGGACTAGCGAAACCTACGAGCAGTACTTC.

V gene TRBV7-8 combines with J gene TRBJ1-5, with TRBD1 as a possible D gene (5 bases). The CDR3 is 16 amino acids. V lost 1 base to trimming and J lost 4 bases, with 14 bases between them. The germline gives CDR1 SGHVS, CDR2 FQNEAQ. For the CDR3, the DNA is TGTGCCAGCAGCTTAGATCACGGGACGGCTAATCAGCCCCAGCATTTT. Its protein is CASSLDHGTANQPQHF.

The chain combines TRBV5-6 with TRBJ1-5, with a tentative D call TRBD1 (5 bases). The V gene lost 0 bases and the J gene lost 0 bases, with 10 bases spanning the gap. Germline V gene sequence: CDR1 SGHDT, CDR2 YYEEEE. This CDR3 region has 16 residues. The CDR3 DNA sequence: TGTGCCAGCAGCTTGGCCGGGGGGGTTAGCAATCAGCCCCAGCATTTT. Residues: CASSLAGGVSNQPQHF.

The chain uses TRBV3-1 (or the pseudogene TRBV3-2) and TRBJ2-7, with TRBD1 as a possible D gene (6 bases). The V and J ends lost 4 bases and 0 bases respectively, with 13 bases between them. This CDR3 comprises 15 residues. Germline CDR1 LGHDT, CDR2 YNNKEL (reference sequence). The CDR3 coding sequence is TGTGCCAGCAGCCTCTCGGCAGGGGCCTCCTACGAGCAGTACTTC. The encoded protein is CASSLSAGASYEQYF.

This clone was found once. V and J are TRBV27 and TRBJ1-1, with 8 positions matching TRBD1. Germline CDR1 reads MNHEY; CDR2 reads SMNVEV (reference sequence). CDR3 length: 12 residues. With 6 bases clipped from V and 5 bases from J, the junction kept 2 bases outside the gene matches. CDR3 region: CASSQGATEAFF. CDR3 sequence (DNA): TGTGCCAGCAGCCAGGGGGCAACTGAAGCTTTCTTT.

The CDR3 DNA reads as TGTGCCAGCAGCTCTTCACTAGCGGGTTCCTACGAGCAGTACTTC. Amino acid sequence: CASSSSLAGSYEQYF. The V and J genes are TRBV6-5 and TRBJ2-7; 9 nucleotides match TRBD2. V shed 6 bases and J 1 base; nucleotides not matched to a gene: 7. Germline CDR1 reads MNHEY; CDR2 reads SVGAGI. This CDR3 comprises 15 residues.

V gene TRBV27 combines with J gene TRBJ2-2; TRBD2 is a possible D gene (6 bases). Trimming took 4 bases from V and 2 from J, leaving 11 bases between them. Germline V gives CDR1 MNHEY, CDR2 SMNVEV (reference sequence). This CDR3 is 15 amino acids long. The CDR3, as DNA: TGTGCCAGCAGTTCCCTAGCGCCTAACACCGGGGAGCTGTTTTTT. It yields the protein CASSSLAPNTGELFF.

This clone was observed a single time. This chain connects TRBV2 to TRBJ1-5, with unresolved D. This CDR3 has 12 amino acids. V gave up 3 bases and J gave up 9 bases, with 9 bases separating them. The germline gives CDR1 SNHLY, CDR2 FYNNEI. CDR3 DNA: TGTGCCAGCAGTGACATTCCCAGGCCCCAGCATTTT. This gives the protein CASSDIPRPQHF.

This clone has only a few counts. CDR3 region: CASSPLRRRDYEQYF. In nucleotides, the CDR3 is TGTGCCAGCAGCCCCCTGAGGAGGCGGGACTACGAGCAGTACTTC. The rearrangement links TRBV28 to TRBJ2-7; possibly TRBD2 for D (6 bases). Germline V lookup: CDR1 MDHEN, CDR2 SYDVKM. V was trimmed by 6 bases and J by 3 bases, leaving 18 bases between them. CDR3 length: 15 amino acids. Combining the CDR3 with reference TRBV28 and TRBJ2-7 gives the whole variable domain DVKVTQSSRYLVKRTGEKVFLECVQDMDHENMFWYRQDPGLGLRLIYFSYDVKMKEKGDIPEGYSVSREKKERFSLILESASTNQTSMYLCASSPLRRRDYEQYFGPGTRLTVT.

The V gene is TRBV4-1, the J gene TRBJ2-3, with a tentative D call TRBD2 (6 bases). The germline CDR1 and CDR2 sequences are MGHRA and YSYEKL. Trimming shortened V by 5 bases and J by 5 bases, and 14 bases separated the two germline ends. The CDR3 totals 14 residues. CDR3 sequence (DNA): TGCGCCAGCAGCATGGGGGGAGCGGTAGATACGCAGTATTTT. Its protein product is CASSMGGAVDTQYF.

This clone was recorded once. This same CDR3 is encoded by further DNA sequences in the sample. The rearrangement uses TRBV28 and TRBJ1-5; 8 nucleotides match TRBD1. Germline V gene lookup returns CDR1 MDHEN and CDR2 SYDVKM. The V and J ends lost 5 bases and 4 bases, in that order; junction bases with no gene match: 7. The CDR3 spans 15 residues. The CDR3 nucleotides read TGTGCCAGCAGTCAAAGCGGACAGGGAAATCAGCCCCAGCATTTT. It encodes CASSQSGQGNQPQHF.

This CDR3 reads CASRSQGTSNQPQHF. CDR3 DNA: TGTGCCAGCAGGTCACAGGGAACTAGCAATCAGCCCCAGCATTTT. V usage is TRBV6-5 and J usage is TRBJ1-5, with TRBD1 as a possible D gene (6 bases). Per germline, CDR1 MNHEY and CDR2 SVGAGI. Trimming removed 6 bases from V and 0 bases from J, with 12 bases in between. The CDR3 is made up of 15 amino acids.

The chain couples TRBV7-3 to TRBJ2-2, with D perhaps matching TRBD1 (6 bases). Germline V gene data show CDR1 as SGHTA and CDR2 as FQGTGA. V was pared by 0 bases and J by 3 bases, with 14 bases between. The CDR3 contains 17 residues. The CDR3 DNA reads as TGTGCCAGCAGCTTAACAGGGGGATTCTGGGACACCGGGGAGCTGTTTTTT. Translating it yields CASSLTGGFWDTGELFF. The variable domain in full, completed from reference TRBV7-3 and TRBJ2-2, reads GAGVSQTPSNKVTEKGKYVELRCDPISGHTALYWYRQSLGQGPEFLIYFQGTGAADDSGLPNDRFFAVRPEGSVSTLKIQRTERGDSAVYLCASSLTGGFWDTGELFFGEGSRLTVL.

V is TRBV11-2 and J is TRBJ1-1; D gene unclear. Germline loops: CDR1 SGHAT, CDR2 FQNNGV. This CDR3 is built from 13 residues. With 5 bases removed from V and 2 bases from J, the gap between germline ends came to 9 bases. CDR3 bases: TGTGCCAGCAGCCTCCTCCCTAACACTGAAGCTTTCTTT. Translating it yields CASSLLPNTEAFF.

V gene TRBV21-1 combines with J gene TRBJ2-7; the tabulated D call, TRBD2, remains unverified against the DNA. TRBV21-1 constitutes a pseudogene. The CDR3 consists of 17 residues. CDR3: CASSKGPETSGIYEQYF. CDR3 nucleotide sequence: TGTGCCAGCAGCAAAGGGCCCGAGACTAGCGGGATATACGAGCAGTACTTC.